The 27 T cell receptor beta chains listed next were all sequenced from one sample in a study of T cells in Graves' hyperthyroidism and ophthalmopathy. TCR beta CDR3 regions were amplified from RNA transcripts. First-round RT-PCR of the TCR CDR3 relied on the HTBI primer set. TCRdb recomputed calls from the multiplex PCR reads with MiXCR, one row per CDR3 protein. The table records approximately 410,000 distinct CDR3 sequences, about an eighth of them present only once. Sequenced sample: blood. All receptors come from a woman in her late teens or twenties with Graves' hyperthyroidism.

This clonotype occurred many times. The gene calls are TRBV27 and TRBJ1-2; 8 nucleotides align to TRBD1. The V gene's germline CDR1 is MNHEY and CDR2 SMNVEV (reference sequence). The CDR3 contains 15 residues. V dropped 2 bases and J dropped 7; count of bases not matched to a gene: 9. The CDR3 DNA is TGTGCCAGCAGTTTAAGTCAGGGGGCCTTCACTGGCTACACCTTC. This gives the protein CASSLSQGAFTGYTF.

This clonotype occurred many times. CDR3 DNA sequence: TGTGCCAGCAGCTTAGCGAGGGCAGCTAACTATGGCTACACCTTC. This encodes CASSLARAANYGYTF. The chain uses TRBV7-2 and TRBJ1-2; D call uncertain. The CDR3 sequence is 15 residues long. The V end lost 0 bases, the J end lost 0 bases, and 8 bases lay between the germline ends. Germline V gene lookup returns CDR1 SGHTA and CDR2 FQGNSA. The full variable domain, with the rest looked up from reference TRBV7-2 and TRBJ1-2, is GAGVSQSPSNKVTEKGKDVELRCDPISGHTALYWYRQSLGQGLEFLIYFQGNSAPDKSGLPSDRFSAERTGGSVSTLTIQRTQQEDSAVYLCASSLARAANYGYTFGSGTRLTVV.

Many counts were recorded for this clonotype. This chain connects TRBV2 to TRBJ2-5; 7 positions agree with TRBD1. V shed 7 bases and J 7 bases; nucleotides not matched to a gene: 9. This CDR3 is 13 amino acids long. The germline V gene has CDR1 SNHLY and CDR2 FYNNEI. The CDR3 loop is CASKRQGLGTQYF. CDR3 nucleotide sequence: TGTGCCAGCAAACGACAGGGCCTGGGGACCCAGTACTTC. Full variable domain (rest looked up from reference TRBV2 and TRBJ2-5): EPEVTQTPSHQVTQMGQEVILRCVPISNHLYFYWYRQILGQKVEFLVSFYNNEISEKSEIFDDQFSVERPDGSNFTLKIRSTKLEDSAMYFCASKRQGLGTQYFGPGTRLLVL.

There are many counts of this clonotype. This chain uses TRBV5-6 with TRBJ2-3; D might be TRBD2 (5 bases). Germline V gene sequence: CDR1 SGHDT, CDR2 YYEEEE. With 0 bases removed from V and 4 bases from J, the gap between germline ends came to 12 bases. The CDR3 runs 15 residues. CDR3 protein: CASSLGAGAADTQYF. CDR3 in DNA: TGTGCCAGCAGCTTGGGTGCGGGCGCGGCAGATACGCAGTATTTT.

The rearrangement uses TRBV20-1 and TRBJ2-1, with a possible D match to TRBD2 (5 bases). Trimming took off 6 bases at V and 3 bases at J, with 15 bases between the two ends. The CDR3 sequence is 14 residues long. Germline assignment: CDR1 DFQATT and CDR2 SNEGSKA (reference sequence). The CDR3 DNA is TGCAGTGCCCCCGGGGTTCTCCTCTACAATGAGCAGTTCTTC. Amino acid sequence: CSAPGVLLYNEQFF.

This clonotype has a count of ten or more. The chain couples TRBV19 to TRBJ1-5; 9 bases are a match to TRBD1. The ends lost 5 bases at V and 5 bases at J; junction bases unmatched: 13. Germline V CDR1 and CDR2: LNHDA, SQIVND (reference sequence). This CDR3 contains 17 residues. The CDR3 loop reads CASSYGTGRSGDQPQHF. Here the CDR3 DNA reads TGTGCCAGTAGTTACGGGACAGGGCGTTCTGGGGATCAGCCCCAGCATTTT. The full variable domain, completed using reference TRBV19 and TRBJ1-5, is DGGITQSPKYLFRKEGQNVTLSCEQNLNHDAMYWYRQDPGQGLRLIYYSQIVNDFQKGDIAEGYSVSREKKESFPLTVTSAQKNPTAFYLCASSYGTGRSGDQPQHFGDGTRLSIL.

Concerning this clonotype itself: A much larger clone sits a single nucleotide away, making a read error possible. The CDR3 DNA sequence: TGCAGTGCTAGAGATCCGGCTAGCGAGAGGAGCTCCTACGAGCAGTACTTC. It is translated as CSARDPASERSSYEQYF. The rearrangement links TRBV20-1 to TRBJ2-7; D possibly corresponds to TRBD2 (6 bases). Trimming shortened V by 0 bases and J by 0 bases, and 18 bases separated the two germline ends. This CDR3 is built from 17 residues. Germline lookup yields CDR1 DFQATT and CDR2 SNEGSKA (reference sequence).

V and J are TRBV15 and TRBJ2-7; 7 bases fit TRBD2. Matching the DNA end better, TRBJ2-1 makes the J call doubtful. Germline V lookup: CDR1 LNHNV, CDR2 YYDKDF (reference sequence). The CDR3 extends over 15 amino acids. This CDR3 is CATSNGGVGSYEQFF. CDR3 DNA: TGTGCCACCAGCAATGGGGGGGTGGGTTCCTACGAGCAGTTCTTC.

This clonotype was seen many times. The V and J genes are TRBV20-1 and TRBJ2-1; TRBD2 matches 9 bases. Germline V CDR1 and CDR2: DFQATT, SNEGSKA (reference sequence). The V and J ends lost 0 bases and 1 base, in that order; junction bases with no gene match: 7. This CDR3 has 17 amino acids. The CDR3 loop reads CSARDDILAGSYNEQFF. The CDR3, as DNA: TGCAGTGCTAGAGATGATATACTAGCGGGTTCCTACAATGAGCAGTTCTTC.

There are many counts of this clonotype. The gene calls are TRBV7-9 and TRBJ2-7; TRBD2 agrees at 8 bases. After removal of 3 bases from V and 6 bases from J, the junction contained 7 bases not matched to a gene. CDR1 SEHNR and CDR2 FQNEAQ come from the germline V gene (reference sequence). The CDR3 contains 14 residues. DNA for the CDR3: TGTGCCAGCAGCTTGAGGCGGGAGGTTACCGAGCAGTACTTC. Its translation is CASSLRREVTEQYF. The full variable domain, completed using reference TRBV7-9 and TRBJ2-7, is DTGVSQNPRHKITKRGQNVTFRCDPISEHNRLYWYRQTLGQGPEFLTYFQNEAQLEKSRLLSDRFSAERPKGSFSTLEIQRTEQGDSAMYLCASSLRREVTEQYFGPGTRLTVT.

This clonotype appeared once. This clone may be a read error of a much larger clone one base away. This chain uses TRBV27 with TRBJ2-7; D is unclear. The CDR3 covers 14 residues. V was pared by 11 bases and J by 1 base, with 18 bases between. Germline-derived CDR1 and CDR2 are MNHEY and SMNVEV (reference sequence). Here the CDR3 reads CAGNKWIRSYEQYF. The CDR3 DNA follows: TGTGCCGGCAATAAATGGATCAGGTCCTACGAGCAGTACTTC.

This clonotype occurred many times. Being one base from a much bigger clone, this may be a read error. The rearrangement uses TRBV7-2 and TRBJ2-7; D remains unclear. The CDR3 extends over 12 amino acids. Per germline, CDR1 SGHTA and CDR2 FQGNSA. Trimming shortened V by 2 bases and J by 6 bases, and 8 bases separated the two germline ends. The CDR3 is CTSSLQRSEQYF. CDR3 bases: TGTACCAGCAGCTTACAACGTAGCGAGCAGTACTTC.

CDR3 nucleotides: TGTGCCAGCAGTCCCTCTCAAAAACTAGCCCAGCAGTTCTTC. It specifies CASSPSQKLAQQFF. The V and J genes are TRBV27 and TRBJ2-1, with D perhaps TRBD2 (6 bases). The V gene's germline CDR1 is MNHEY and CDR2 SMNVEV (reference sequence). The V end lost 5 bases, the J end lost 11 bases, and 19 bases lay between the germline ends. CDR3 size: 14 residues.

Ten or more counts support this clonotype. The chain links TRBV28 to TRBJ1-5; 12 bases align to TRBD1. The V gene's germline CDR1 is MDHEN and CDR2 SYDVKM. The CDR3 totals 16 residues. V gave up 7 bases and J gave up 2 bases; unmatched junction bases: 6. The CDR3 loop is CASTGTGGFGNQPQHF. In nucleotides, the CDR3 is TGTGCCAGCACCGGGACAGGGGGCTTTGGCAATCAGCCCCAGCATTTT.

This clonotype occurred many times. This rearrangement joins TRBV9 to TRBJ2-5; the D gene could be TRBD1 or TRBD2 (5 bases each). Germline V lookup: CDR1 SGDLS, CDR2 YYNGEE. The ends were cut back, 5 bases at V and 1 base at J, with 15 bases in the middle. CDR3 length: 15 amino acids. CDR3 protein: CASSPTGTVQETQYF. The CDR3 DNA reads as TGTGCCAGCAGTCCTACCGGGACGGTCCAAGAGACCCAGTACTTC.

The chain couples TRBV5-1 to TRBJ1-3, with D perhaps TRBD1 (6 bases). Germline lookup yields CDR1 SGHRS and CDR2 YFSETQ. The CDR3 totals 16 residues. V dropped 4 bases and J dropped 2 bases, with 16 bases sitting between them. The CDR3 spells CASSLTGIGTGNTIYF. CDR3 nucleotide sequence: TGCGCCAGCAGCCTGACAGGAATTGGGACTGGAAACACCATATATTTT.

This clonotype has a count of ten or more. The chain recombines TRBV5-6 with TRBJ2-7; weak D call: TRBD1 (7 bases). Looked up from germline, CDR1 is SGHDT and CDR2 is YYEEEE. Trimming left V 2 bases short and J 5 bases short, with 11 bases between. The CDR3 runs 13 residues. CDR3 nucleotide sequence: TGTGCCAGCAGCTTCGCAGGGGGGAACGAGCAGTACTTC. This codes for CASSFAGGNEQYF. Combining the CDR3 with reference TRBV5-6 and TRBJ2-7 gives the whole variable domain DAGVTQSPTHLIKTRGQQVTLRCSPKSGHDTVSWYQQALGQGPQFIFQYYEEEERQRGNFPDRFSGHQFPNYSSELNVNALLLGDSALYLCASSFAGGNEQYFGPGTRLTVT.

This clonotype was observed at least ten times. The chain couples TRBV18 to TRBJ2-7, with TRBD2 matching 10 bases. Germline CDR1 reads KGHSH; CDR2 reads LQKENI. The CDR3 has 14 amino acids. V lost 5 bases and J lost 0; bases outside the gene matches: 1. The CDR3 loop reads CASSASGSSYEQYF. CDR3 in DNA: TGTGCCAGCTCAGCTAGCGGGAGCTCCTACGAGCAGTACTTC.

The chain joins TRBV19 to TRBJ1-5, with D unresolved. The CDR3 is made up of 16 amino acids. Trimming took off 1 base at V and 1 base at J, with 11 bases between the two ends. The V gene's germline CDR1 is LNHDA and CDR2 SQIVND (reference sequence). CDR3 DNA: TGTGCCAGTAGTATAGTCGGCGGTGGGAGCAATCAGCCCCAGCATTTT. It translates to CASSIVGGGSNQPQHF.

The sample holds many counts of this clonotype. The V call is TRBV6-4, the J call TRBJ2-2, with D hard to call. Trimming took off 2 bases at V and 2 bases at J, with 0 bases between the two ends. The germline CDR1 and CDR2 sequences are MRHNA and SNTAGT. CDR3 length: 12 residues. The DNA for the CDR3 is TGTGCCAGCAGTGACAACACCGGGGAGCTGTTTTTT. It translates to CASSDNTGELFF.

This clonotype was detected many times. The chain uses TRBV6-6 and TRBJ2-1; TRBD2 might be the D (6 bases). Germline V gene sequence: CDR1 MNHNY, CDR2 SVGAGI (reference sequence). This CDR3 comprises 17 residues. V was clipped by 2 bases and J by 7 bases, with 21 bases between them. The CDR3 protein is CASSYGVGGEVPNEQFF. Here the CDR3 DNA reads TGTGCCAGCAGTTACGGTGTAGGAGGGGAGGTACCGAATGAGCAGTTCTTC.

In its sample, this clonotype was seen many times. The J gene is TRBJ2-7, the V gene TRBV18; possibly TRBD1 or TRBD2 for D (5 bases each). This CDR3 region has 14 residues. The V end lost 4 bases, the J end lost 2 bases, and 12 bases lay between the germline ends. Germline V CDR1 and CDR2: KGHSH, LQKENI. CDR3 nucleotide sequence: TGTGCCAGCTCACTCCGGGACGGACCCTACGAGCAGTACTTC. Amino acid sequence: CASSLRDGPYEQYF.

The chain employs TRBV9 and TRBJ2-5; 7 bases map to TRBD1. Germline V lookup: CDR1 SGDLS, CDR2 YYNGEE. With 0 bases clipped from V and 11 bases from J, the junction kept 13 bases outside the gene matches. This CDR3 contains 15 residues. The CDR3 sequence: CASSVGNRGPLRQYF. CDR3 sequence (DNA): TGTGCCAGCAGCGTAGGAAACAGGGGACCCTTAAGACAGTACTTC.

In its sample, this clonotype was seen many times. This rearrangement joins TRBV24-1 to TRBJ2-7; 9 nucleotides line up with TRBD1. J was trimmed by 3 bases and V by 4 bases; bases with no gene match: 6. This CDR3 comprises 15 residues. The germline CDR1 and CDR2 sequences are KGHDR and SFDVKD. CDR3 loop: CATSDPGQGRYEQYF. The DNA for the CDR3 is TGTGCCACCAGTGACCCAGGACAGGGGCGCTACGAGCAGTACTTC.

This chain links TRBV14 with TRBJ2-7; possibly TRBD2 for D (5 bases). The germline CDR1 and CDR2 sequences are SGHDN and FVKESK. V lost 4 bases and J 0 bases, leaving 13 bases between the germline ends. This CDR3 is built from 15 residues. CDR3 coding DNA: TGTGCCAGCAGCCGATCTCCGGGAATCTCCTACGAGCAGTACTTC. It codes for CASSRSPGISYEQYF.

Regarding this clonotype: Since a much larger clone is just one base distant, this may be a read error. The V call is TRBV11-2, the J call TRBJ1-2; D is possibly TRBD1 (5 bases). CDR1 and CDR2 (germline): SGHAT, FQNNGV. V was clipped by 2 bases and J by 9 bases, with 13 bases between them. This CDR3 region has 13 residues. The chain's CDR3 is CASSLQVTVSYTF. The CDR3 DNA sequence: TGTGCCAGCAGCTTACAAGTGACAGTTAGCTACACCTTC.

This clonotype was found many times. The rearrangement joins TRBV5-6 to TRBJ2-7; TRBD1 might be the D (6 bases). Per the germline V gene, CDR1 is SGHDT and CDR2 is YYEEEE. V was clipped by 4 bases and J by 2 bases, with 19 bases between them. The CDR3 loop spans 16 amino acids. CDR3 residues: CASSASTGNAPYEQYF. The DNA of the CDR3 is TGTGCCAGCAGCGCCTCAACAGGGAATGCCCCCTACGAGCAGTACTTC.